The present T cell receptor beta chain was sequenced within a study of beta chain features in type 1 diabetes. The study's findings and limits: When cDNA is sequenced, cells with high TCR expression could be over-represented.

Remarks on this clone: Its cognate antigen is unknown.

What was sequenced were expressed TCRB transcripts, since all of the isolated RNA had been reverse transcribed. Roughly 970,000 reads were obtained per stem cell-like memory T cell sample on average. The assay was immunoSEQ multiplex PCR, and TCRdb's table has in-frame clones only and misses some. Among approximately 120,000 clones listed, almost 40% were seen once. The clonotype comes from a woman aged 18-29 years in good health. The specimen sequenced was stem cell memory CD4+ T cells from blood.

The CDR3 region is CASSLRRASGRQETQYF. The CDR3 nucleotides are TGTGCCAGCAGCTTACGTCGGGCTAGCGGGAGACAAGAGACCCAGTACTTC. The chain recombines TRBV7-9 with TRBJ2-5; 10 nucleotides line up with TRBD2. The CDR3 consists of 17 residues. J was trimmed by 2 bases and V by 2 bases; bases with no gene match: 8. Per germline, CDR1 SEHNR and CDR2 FQNEAQ (reference sequence).